These 14 T cell receptor beta chains came from one sample sequenced in a study of T cell responses to AZD1222 COVID-19 vaccine. Profiling relied on immunoSEQ multiplex PCR, and the TCRdb table lists in-frame clones only, not all of them. The sample has about 120,000 clones; 85% to 95% are singletons. The sequencing here drew on peripheral blood, taken on day 0 of AZD1222 vaccination. These receptors came from an adult in good health.

The genes are TRBV29-1 and TRBJ1-4; a weak D match, TRBD1 (5 bases). Trimming stripped 7 bases from V and 5 bases from J, with 14 bases between. The CDR3 sequence is 13 residues long. From germline, CDR1 is SQVTM and CDR2 ANQGSEA. In DNA form, the CDR3 reads TGCAGCGGTAGTAGGGGCCTAAATGAAAAACTGTTTTTT. It codes for CSGSRGLNEKLFF.

The chain is built from TRBV7-2 and TRBJ2-7; TRBD2 matches at 8 bases. The CDR3 runs to 14 residues. V shed 5 bases and J 6 bases; nucleotides not matched to a gene: 9. Germline V gene sequence: CDR1 SGHTA, CDR2 FQGNSA. The CDR3 region is CASSPGGLAAEQYF. The CDR3 DNA is TGTGCCAGCAGCCCGGGGGGGCTAGCAGCCGAGCAGTACTTC.

This chain joins TRBV5-1 and TRBJ2-1, with D possibly being TRBD2 (6 bases). This CDR3 contains 16 residues. The V end was cut by 0 bases, the J end by 7 bases, with 17 bases between. CDR1 and CDR2 (germline): SGHRS, YFSETQ. The CDR3 loop is CASSLVGQRAMNEQFF. The CDR3 coding sequence is TGCGCCAGCAGCTTGGTTGGCCAGCGGGCGATGAATGAGCAGTTCTTC. Variable domain in full (rest from reference TRBV5-1 and TRBJ2-1): KAGVTQTPRYLIKTRGQQVTLSCSPISGHRSVSWYQQTPGQGLQFLFEYFSETQRNKGNFPGRFSGRQFSNSRSEMNVSTLELGDSALYLCASSLVGQRAMNEQFFGPGTRLTVL.

The rearrangement joins TRBV2 to TRBJ2-7; maybe TRBD1 (5 bases). Germline V gene sequence: CDR1 SNHLY, CDR2 FYNNEI. Trimming removed 6 bases at V and 2 bases at J, with 14 bases between. This CDR3 comprises 14 residues. DNA of the CDR3: TGTGCCAGCAGGATCCAGGGTAACCCCTACGAGCAGTACTTC. Translation: CASRIQGNPYEQYF. The complete variable domain, with remaining parts taken from reference TRBV2 and TRBJ2-7, reads EPEVTQTPSHQVTQMGQEVILRCVPISNHLYFYWYRQILGQKVEFLVSFYNNEISEKSEIFDDQFSVERPDGSNFTLKIRSTKLEDSAMYFCASRIQGNPYEQYFGPGTRLTVT.

The chain is built from TRBV6-1 and TRBJ2-1, with D perhaps TRBD2 (5 bases). The germline V gene encodes CDR1 MNHNS and CDR2 SASEGT. V lost 2 bases and J 4 bases, leaving 15 bases between the germline ends. The CDR3 contains 16 residues. Written as DNA, the CDR3 is TGTGCCAGCAGTGAACTAGCCCAATACTTATACAATGAGCAGTTCTTC. It translates to CASSELAQYLYNEQFF.

The chain couples TRBV6-1 to TRBJ1-2, with D perhaps matching TRBD1 (5 bases). Germline V gene data show CDR1 as MNHNS and CDR2 as SASEGT. Trimming removed 0 bases at V and 7 bases at J, with 15 bases between. The CDR3 runs to 15 residues. CDR3 sequence: CASSEALQGGRGYTF. CDR3 coding DNA: TGTGCCAGCAGTGAAGCGCTTCAGGGAGGACGTGGCTACACCTTC.

The rearrangement links TRBV28 to TRBJ1-4, with D possibly matching TRBD1 (5 bases). Trimming stripped 6 bases from V and 7 bases from J, with 12 bases between. Germline V gene data show CDR1 as MDHEN and CDR2 as SYDVKM. The CDR3 consists of 13 residues. CDR3 amino acids: CASSLGTTEKLFF. For the CDR3, the DNA is TGTGCCAGCAGCCTAGGGACCACTGAAAAACTGTTTTTT.

This chain connects TRBV28 to TRBJ1-5; no clear D. The CDR3 extends over 12 amino acids. The ends were cut back, 7 bases at V and 5 bases at J, with 9 bases in the middle. Germline V gives CDR1 MDHEN, CDR2 SYDVKM. The CDR3, as DNA: TGTGCCAGCACCACAAGGGATCAGCCCCAGCATTTT. Its protein product is CASTTRDQPQHF. Based on the CDR3 plus reference TRBV28 and TRBJ1-5, the full variable domain is DVKVTQSSRYLVKRTGEKVFLECVQDMDHENMFWYRQDPGLGLRLIYFSYDVKMKEKGDIPEGYSVSREKKERFSLILESASTNQTSMYLCASTTRDQPQHFGDGTRLSIL.

V gene TRBV4-1 combines with J gene TRBJ2-7; D is unclear. CDR3 size: 15 residues. Trimming left V 2 bases short and J 3 bases short, with 14 bases between. Germline V gives CDR1 MGHRA, CDR2 YSYEKL. For the CDR3, the DNA is TGCGCCAGCAGCCAACCGTTCCCGCCCAACTACGAGCAGTACTTC. The encoded protein is CASSQPFPPNYEQYF.

The chain has TRBV18 and TRBJ2-1; 12 bases agree with TRBD2. The CDR3 is made up of 16 amino acids. The germline V gene encodes CDR1 KGHSH and CDR2 LQKENI. The J segment lost 12 bases and the V segment lost 0 bases, leaving 9 bases of the junction unmatched. The CDR3 region is CASSPPDGLAGIVQFF. The CDR3 bases are TGTGCCAGCTCACCACCTGATGGACTAGCGGGAATTGTGCAGTTCTTC. Drawing the rest from reference TRBV18 and TRBJ2-1, the complete variable domain is NAGVMQNPRHLVRRRGQEARLRCSPMKGHSHVYWYRQLPEEGLKFMVYLQKENIIDESGMPKERFSAEFPKEGPSILRIQQVVRGDSAAYFCASSPPDGLAGIVQFFGPGTRLTVL.

This clone was observed a few times. The rearrangement uses TRBV5-5 and TRBJ2-7; TRBD1 agrees at 7 bases. The CDR3 is made up of 14 amino acids. The V gene end was trimmed by 2 bases and the J gene end by 2 bases; junction bases not matched to a gene: 4. The germline CDR1 and CDR2 sequences are SGHKS and YYEKEE (reference sequence). The CDR3 DNA sequence: TGTGCCAGCAGCTTACTCGGGACAGCCTACGAGCAGTACTTC. Amino acids: CASSLLGTAYEQYF.

The genes are TRBV11-2 and TRBJ2-1; no firm D call. Trimming removed 5 bases from V and 10 bases from J, with 12 bases in between. CDR3 size: 12 residues. Per the germline V gene, CDR1 is SGHAT and CDR2 is FQNNGV. CDR3 amino acids: CASSPRVREQFF. The CDR3 nucleotides are TGTGCCAGCAGCCCACGTGTACGGGAGCAGTTCTTC.

The genes are TRBV30 and TRBJ2-7; D not certain. This CDR3 is built from 10 residues. The germline gives CDR1 GTSNPN, CDR2 SVGIG (reference sequence). The ends were cut back, 2 bases at V and 6 bases at J, with 5 bases in the middle. The CDR3 nucleotides read TGTGCCTGGAGTCAGCGCGAGCAGTACTTC. Translation: CAWSQREQYF.

The rearrangement joins TRBV27 to TRBJ2-7, with TRBD1 matching over 12 bases. This CDR3 has 15 amino acids. The germline V gene has CDR1 MNHEY and CDR2 SMNVEV (reference sequence). Germline trimming cut 5 bases from V and 6 bases from J; bases unmatched to any gene: 8. The CDR3 region has the DNA TGTGCCAGCAGTAGGGGGACAGGGGGCGCTTCCGAGCAGTACTTC. This translates into CASSRGTGGASEQYF.